This T cell receptor (beta chain) was recorded in a study of technical replicates of blood from several donors. The assay was immunoSEQ multiplex PCR, and TCRdb's table has in-frame clones only and misses some. The data show tens of thousands of clones, with around nine tenths seen just once and roughly 4.2% held by the top ten. V lost 1 base, J lost 8 bases, and 9 bases stayed unmatched. The CDR3 is 15 amino acids. CDR1 is SGHTA, CDR2 FQGNSA, per germline. The chain recombines TRBV7-2 with TRBJ2-3, with 7 bases lining up with TRBD2. The specimen was PBMCs. The sequence came from a human donor in good health. Some clones in this sample may be carry-over from other donors' samples. The CDR3 is CASSLGGGFSPTQYF. DNA of the CDR3: TGTGCCAGCAGCTTAGGGGGGGGGTTTAGCCCTACGCAGTATTTT.